These 19 T cell receptor beta chains came from one sample sequenced in a study of T cells in Graves' hyperthyroidism and ophthalmopathy (dated by TCRdb to about 2019). The method behind the library was multiplex PCR. The listed sequencing device is Illumina HiSeq 2000. The TCR beta CDR3 regions were amplified from the RNA transcripts. The TCR CDR3 was subjected to a first round of RT-PCR using the HTBI primer set and the Qiagen OneStep RT-PCR kit. TCRdb applied fastp at Q25 and MiXCR to the public reads, then kept only in-frame beta chains. Every distinct CDR3 protein forms one entry, paired with its most common genes and DNA. The sample has hundreds of thousands of distinct CDR3 sequences on record, around 15% of them singletons. The top ten clonotypes cover approximately 4.2% of the sample. The sequenced material came from blood. The receptors were sampled from a woman aged 40 to 55 with Graves' ophthalmopathy.

This clonotype was observed many times. V gene TRBV20-1 combines with J gene TRBJ2-7; TRBD2 matches 8 bases. The germline V gene has CDR1 DFQATT and CDR2 SNEGSKA (reference sequence). The CDR3 covers 15 residues. V was clipped by 5 bases and J by 5 bases; unmatched bases: 14. The DNA of the CDR3 is TGCAGTGCTCCCCCACGGGAGGGGGTGTGGAACGAGCAGTACTTC. Translated: CSAPPREGVWNEQYF.

There are many counts of this clonotype. The gene calls are TRBV18 and TRBJ2-5, with D unclear. The ends were cut back, 0 bases at V and 5 bases at J, with 7 bases in the middle. Germline CDR1 KGHSH, CDR2 LQKENI. This CDR3 has 13 residues. The CDR3 DNA reads TGTGCCAGCTCACCACCAAACGGGGAGACCCAGTACTTC. Residues: CASSPPNGETQYF.

The chain recombines TRBV20-1 with TRBJ2-7; TRBD1 or TRBD2 may be the D gene (5 bases each). The CDR3 loop spans 15 amino acids. In germline, CDR1 is DFQATT, CDR2 SNEGSKA (reference sequence). V was cut by 0 bases and J by 7 bases, with 19 bases left in between. CDR3 DNA sequence: TGCAGTGCTAGAGACCGCGGTTACGGGGCCAGGGAGCAGTACTTC. Its translation is CSARDRGYGAREQYF.

This clonotype has at least ten counts. The rearrangement joins TRBV20-1 to TRBJ2-2; no definite D call. Trimming cost V 0 bases and J 4 bases, with 12 bases left between them. CDR1 and CDR2 from the germline V gene are DFQATT and SNEGSKA (reference sequence). The CDR3 sequence is 15 residues long. This CDR3 is CSARDSTGPTGELFF. The CDR3 nucleotides are TGCAGTGCTAGAGATAGTACGGGCCCCACCGGGGAGCTGTTTTTT.

The chain has TRBV14 and TRBJ2-2, with TRBD2 matching over 11 bases. Losses at the gene ends were 0 bases for V and 0 bases for J; bases not matched to a gene: 3. The CDR3 has 18 amino acids. The germline gives CDR1 SGHDN, CDR2 FVKESK. As DNA, the CDR3 is TGTGCCAGCAGCCAAGATATAGCGGGAGGGCCGAACACCGGGGAGCTGTTTTTT. Amino acids: CASSQDIAGGPNTGELFF.

This clonotype was observed at least ten times. The genes are TRBV20-1 and TRBJ2-7, with D perhaps matching TRBD2 (7 bases). The germline V gene encodes CDR1 DFQATT and CDR2 SNEGSKA (reference sequence). CDR3 length equals 12 residues. Trimming removed 4 bases at V and 5 bases at J, with 12 bases between. The CDR3 loop reads CSAMGGPDEQYF. Written as DNA, the CDR3 is TGCAGTGCTATGGGGGGGCCCGACGAGCAGTACTTC.

Ten or more counts support this clonotype. The rearrangement links TRBV30 to TRBJ2-5, with D hard to call. V was cut by 0 bases and J by 0 bases, with 5 bases left in between. The CDR3 is 13 amino acids. The germline V gene has CDR1 GTSNPN and CDR2 SVGIG (reference sequence). The CDR3 is CAWSVRNQETQYF. DNA of the CDR3: TGTGCCTGGAGTGTACGGAACCAAGAGACCCAGTACTTC.

The chain recombines TRBV5-1 with TRBJ1-2; possibly TRBD1 for D (6 bases). Trimming removed 3 bases from V and 4 bases from J, with 22 bases in between. Germline loops: CDR1 SGHRS, CDR2 YFSETQ. CDR3 length: 17 amino acids. CDR3 in amino acids: CASSSGPHRGGLYGYTF. CDR3 sequence (DNA): TGCGCCAGCAGCTCCGGGCCACACCGGGGGGGCCTCTATGGCTACACCTTC.

This clonotype was observed at least ten times. The rearrangement joins TRBV6-2 or TRBV6-3 to TRBJ2-7, with D perhaps matching TRBD2 (6 bases). Trimming removed 5 bases at V and 3 bases at J, with 8 bases between. Germline CDR1 and CDR2: MNHEY and SVGEGT. There are 12 residues in the CDR3. CDR3 in DNA: TGTGCCAGCAGTCCTAGCGTCTACGAGCAGTACTTC. Translating gives CASSPSVYEQYF.

This clonotype was found many times. V and J are TRBV6-5 and TRBJ2-5; a possible D gene is TRBD2 (6 bases). The CDR3 spans 14 residues. Per germline, CDR1 MNHEY and CDR2 SVGAGI. Trimming took 2 bases from V and 5 from J, leaving 12 bases between them. The CDR3 is CASSYNDGGETQYF. The CDR3 coding sequence is TGTGCCAGCAGTTACAATGATGGGGGGGAGACCCAGTACTTC.

This clonotype was recorded many times. The chain carries TRBV24-1 and TRBJ1-1; 8 bases are shared with TRBD1. The J segment lost 8 bases and the V segment lost 7 bases, leaving 11 bases of the junction unmatched. This CDR3 spans 14 amino acids. CDR1 is KGHDR, CDR2 SFDVKD, per germline. The CDR3 nucleotides read TGTGCCACCAGCGACGGACAGGGAGATTTAGAAGCTTTCTTT. Protein: CATSDGQGDLEAFF.

In this sample, this clonotype turned up many times. V gene TRBV2 combines with J gene TRBJ2-5; weak D call: TRBD2 (6 bases). The V gene lost 4 bases and the J gene lost 1 base, with 13 bases spanning the gap. Germline V gene sequence: CDR1 SNHLY, CDR2 FYNNEI. This CDR3 has 15 amino acids. Here the CDR3 DNA reads TGTGCCAGCAGTGCGGTCGTGGGGGGCCAAGAGACCCAGTACTTC. Its protein is CASSAVVGGQETQYF.

This clonotype showed up many times. The chain joins TRBV6-1 to TRBJ1-2; D might be TRBD1 (6 bases). The CDR3 sequence is 12 residues long. V lost 10 bases, J lost 2 bases, and 11 bases lay in between. Germline CDR1 MNHNS, CDR2 SASEGT. Here the CDR3 reads CATGTPNYGYTF. The CDR3 nucleotides read TGTGCCACCGGGACACCGAACTATGGCTACACCTTC.

This clonotype was detected many times. The V gene is TRBV5-1, the J gene TRBJ2-7; D remains unclear. Germline V CDR1 and CDR2: SGHRS, YFSETQ. The ends were cut back, 3 bases at V and 2 bases at J, with 9 bases in the middle. This CDR3 is built from 13 residues. CDR3 sequence (DNA): TGCGCCAGCAGCTCACAGCCGACCTACGAGCAGTACTTC. This translates into CASSSQPTYEQYF.

This clonotype has a count of ten or more. DNA of the CDR3: TGTGCCAGCAGTGAACAGGGTGGGGGGGCCAATGAGCAGTTCTTC. Protein: CASSEQGGGANEQFF. The genes are TRBV2 and TRBJ2-1; weak D call: TRBD2 (7 bases). Trimming stripped 2 bases from V and 6 bases from J, with 14 bases between. The germline gives CDR1 SNHLY, CDR2 FYNNEI. The CDR3 contains 15 residues.

This clonotype appeared many times. The chain couples TRBV5-1 to TRBJ2-7, with TRBD2 as a possible D gene (5 bases). Deletions cut 4 bases from V and 2 bases from J, with 13 bases between. This CDR3 has 14 residues. Germline V gene sequence: CDR1 SGHRS, CDR2 YFSETQ. The CDR3 region is CASSHGVEAYEQYF. CDR3 bases: TGCGCCAGCAGCCACGGGGTAGAAGCCTACGAGCAGTACTTC.

This clonotype was detected only a few times. A read error is possible here, since a much larger clone lies one base away. The chain carries TRBV19 and TRBJ2-5, with a possible D match to TRBD1 (5 bases). Germline lookup yields CDR1 LNHDA and CDR2 SQIVND (reference sequence). This CDR3 has 14 residues. V was clipped by 3 bases and J by 2 bases, with 10 bases between them. CDR3 in amino acids: CASSIRAEQETQYF. CDR3 nucleotides: TGTGCCAGTAGTATCAGGGCCGAGCAAGAGACCCAGTACTTC.

The V gene is TRBV15, the J gene TRBJ2-7, with D maybe TRBD2 (5 bases). This CDR3 has 15 residues. Germline loops: CDR1 LNHNV, CDR2 YYDKDF (reference sequence). Between the trimmed V and J ends, which lost 5 bases and 2 bases, there was a span of 16 bases. The CDR3 protein is CATSGAGKVPYEQYF. The CDR3 coding sequence is TGTGCCACCAGCGGAGCCGGGAAGGTTCCCTACGAGCAGTACTTC.

Comment on this clonotype: This could be a read error, since a much larger clone is one nucleotide away. The rearrangement links TRBV7-8 to TRBJ2-5; possibly TRBD1 or TRBD2 for D (5 bases each). CDR3 length: 15 residues. Germline loops: CDR1 SGHVS, CDR2 FQNEAQ. The CDR3 spells CAGSLLGESCETQYF. In nucleotides, the CDR3 is TGTGCCGGCAGCTTATTGGGGGAGTCTTGTGAGACCCAGTACTTC.